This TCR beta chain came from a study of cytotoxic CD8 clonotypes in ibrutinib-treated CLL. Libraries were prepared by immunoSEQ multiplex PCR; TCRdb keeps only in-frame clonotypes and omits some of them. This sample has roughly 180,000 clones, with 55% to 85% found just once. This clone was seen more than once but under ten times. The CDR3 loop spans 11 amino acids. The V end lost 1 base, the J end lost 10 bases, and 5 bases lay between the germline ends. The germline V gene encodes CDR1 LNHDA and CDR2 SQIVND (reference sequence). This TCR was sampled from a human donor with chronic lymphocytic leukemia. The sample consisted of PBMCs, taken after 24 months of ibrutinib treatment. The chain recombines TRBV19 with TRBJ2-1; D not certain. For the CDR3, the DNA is TGTGCCAGTAGTATAGGGTGGGAGCAGTTCTTC. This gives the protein CASSIGWEQFF.